This TCR beta chain derives from a study of blood T cell repertoires in COVID-19. As for the study in general: Some COVID-19 samples were acute and others convalescent; all came from the United States, Italy and Spain. PBMCs, B-cell-depleted T cells, or T cells provided the cDNA or gDNA that made up the material.

Between the trimmed V and J ends, which lost 4 bases and 2 bases, there was a span of 11 bases. Looked up from germline, CDR1 is SEHNR and CDR2 is FQNEAQ (reference sequence). This CDR3 is 15 amino acids long. This clone was detected once. Per the study methods: Nucleated cell counts were estimated from reference gene primer amplification. Produced via immunoSEQ multiplex PCR; TCRdb's table is partial and in-frame only. That table gives V, J and clone size, and the DNA gave D and trimming. Among about 260,000 clones listed, approximately 83% were seen once. V gene TRBV7-9 combines with J gene TRBJ1-4, with D maybe TRBD1 (5 bases). Input material: peripheral blood. The sequence was collected from a woman in her 50s who had recovered from COVID-19. CDR3 protein: CASSSPGSTNEKLFF. The CDR3 DNA is TGTGCCAGCAGCTCCCCAGGGTCGACTAATGAAAAACTGTTTTTT.